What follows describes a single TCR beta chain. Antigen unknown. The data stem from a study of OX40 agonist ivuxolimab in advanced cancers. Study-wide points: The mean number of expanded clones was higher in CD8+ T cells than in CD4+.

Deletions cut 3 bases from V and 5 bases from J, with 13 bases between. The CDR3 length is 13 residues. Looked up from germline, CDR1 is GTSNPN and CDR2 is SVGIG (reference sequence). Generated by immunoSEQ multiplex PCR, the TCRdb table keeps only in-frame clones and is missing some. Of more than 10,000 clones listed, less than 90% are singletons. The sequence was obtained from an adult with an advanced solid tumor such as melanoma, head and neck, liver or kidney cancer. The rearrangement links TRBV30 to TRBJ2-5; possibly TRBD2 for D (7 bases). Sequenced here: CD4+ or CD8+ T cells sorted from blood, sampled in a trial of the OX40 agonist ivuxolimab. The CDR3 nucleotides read TGTGCCTGGAGGTGGGGGGGGCGGGAGACCCAGTACTTC. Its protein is CAWRWGGRETQYF. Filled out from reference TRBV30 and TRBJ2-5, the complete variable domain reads SQTIHQWPATLVQPVGSPLSLECTVEGTSNPNLYWYRQAAGRGLQLLFYSVGIGQISSEVPQNLSASRPQDRQFILSSKKLLLSDSGFYLCAWRWGGRETQYFGPGTRLLVL.